The 29 T cell receptor beta chains below come from one sample, sequenced in a study of OX40 agonist ivuxolimab in advanced cancers. TCRdb's copy holds only in-frame clones and misses some; the assay was immunoSEQ multiplex PCR. The table has roughly 70,000 clones, about 90% seen once; the top ten hold roughly 11%. This specimen was CD4+ or CD8+ T cells sorted from blood, taken in a trial of the OX40 agonist ivuxolimab. All receptors come from an adult with an advanced solid tumor such as melanoma, head and neck, liver or kidney cancer.

The chain has TRBV19 and TRBJ1-5, with D perhaps TRBD1 (5 bases). The V gene's germline CDR1 is LNHDA and CDR2 SQIVND (reference sequence). Trimming took off 3 bases at V and 3 bases at J, with 18 bases between the two ends. The CDR3 runs to 17 residues. Here the CDR3 reads CASSIGAGQPSNQPQHF. In DNA form, the CDR3 reads TGTGCCAGTAGTATCGGAGCGGGGCAGCCTTCCAATCAGCCCCAGCATTTT.

The rearrangement uses TRBV5-4 and TRBJ1-2, with D maybe TRBD1 (5 bases). Germline V lookup: CDR1 SGHNT, CDR2 YYREEE (reference sequence). Between the trimmed V and J ends, which lost 4 bases and 8 bases, there was a span of 18 bases. The CDR3 contains 14 residues. CDR3 residues: CASSRTGTLGGYTF. In DNA, the CDR3 is TGTGCCAGCAGCCGAACCGGGACCCTAGGAGGCTACACCTTC.

This chain connects TRBV28 to TRBJ2-7; 8 bases agree with TRBD1. The CDR3 has 16 amino acids. CDR1 and CDR2 from the germline V gene are MDHEN and SYDVKM. V lost 6 bases, J lost 0 bases, and 10 bases stayed unmatched. The CDR3 bases are TGTGCCAGCAGACAACGACAGGGGCATCCCTCCTACGAGCAGTACTTC. Protein product: CASRQRQGHPSYEQYF.

This sequence joins TRBV19 and TRBJ2-1; no firm D call. There are 13 residues in the CDR3. V shed 1 base and J shed 6 bases, with 7 bases lying between them. The germline V gene encodes CDR1 LNHDA and CDR2 SQIVND (reference sequence). This CDR3 is CASSIVLSNEQFF. DNA of the CDR3: TGTGCCAGTAGTATAGTCCTGAGCAATGAGCAGTTCTTC. Variable domain in full (rest from reference TRBV19 and TRBJ2-1): DGGITQSPKYLFRKEGQNVTLSCEQNLNHDAMYWYRQDPGQGLRLIYYSQIVNDFQKGDIAEGYSVSREKKESFPLTVTSAQKNPTAFYLCASSIVLSNEQFFGPGTRLTVL.

A single count supports this clone. The gene calls are TRBV9 and TRBJ2-3; no clear D gene. CDR3 length: 14 residues. V lost 2 bases and J 3 bases, leaving 10 bases between the germline ends. From germline, CDR1 is SGDLS and CDR2 YYNGEE. For the CDR3, the DNA is TGTGCCAGCAGCGTTTGGCACCTTACAGATACGCAGTATTTT. Protein sequence: CASSVWHLTDTQYF.

V usage is TRBV7-8 and J usage is TRBJ2-5; TRBD1 is a possible D gene (5 bases). Trimming took off 6 bases at V and 1 base at J, with 9 bases between the two ends. The CDR3 consists of 13 residues. Germline CDR1 SGHVS, CDR2 FQNEAQ. The DNA for the CDR3 is TGTGCCAGCAGGGTCAGGGTCCAAGAGACCCAGTACTTC. It yields the protein CASRVRVQETQYF. The full variable domain, completed using reference TRBV7-8 and TRBJ2-5, is GAGVSQSPRYKVAKRGQDVALRCDPISGHVSLFWYQQALGQGPEFLTYFQNEAQLDKSGLPSDRFFAERPEGSVSTLKIQRTQQEDSAVYLCASRVRVQETQYFGPGTRLLVL.

The chain combines TRBV14 with TRBJ1-2, with D possibly TRBD1 on 6 matching bases. The CDR3 totals 14 residues. The V and J ends lost 0 bases and 4 bases respectively, with 9 bases between them. Germline V gene lookup returns CDR1 SGHDN and CDR2 FVKESK. CDR3 DNA: TGTGCCAGCAGCCAAGAGGGACACCTCTATGGCTACACCTTC. This encodes CASSQEGHLYGYTF. Supplemented by reference TRBV14 and TRBJ1-2, the full variable domain reads EAGVTQFPSHSVIEKGQTVTLRCDPISGHDNLYWYRRVMGKEIKFLLHFVKESKQDESGMPNNRFLAERTGGTYSTLKVQPAELEDSGVYFCASSQEGHLYGYTFGSGTRLTVV.

This clone was counted many times. The CDR3 loop is CATSRDWIDRGDGYTF. DNA for the CDR3: TGTGCCACCAGCAGAGATTGGATAGACAGGGGTGATGGCTACACCTTC. The V and J genes are TRBV15 and TRBJ1-2; 8 bases agree with TRBD1. Germline V gene sequence: CDR1 LNHNV, CDR2 YYDKDF (reference sequence). This CDR3 spans 16 amino acids. J lost 6 bases, V lost 0 bases, and 9 bases had no gene match.

This clone was observed once. The chain combines TRBV28 with TRBJ1-1; 7 nucleotides match TRBD1. Trimming cost V 2 bases and J 3 bases; bases outside gene matches: 12. CDR3 size: 17 residues. Germline CDR1 is MDHEN and CDR2 is SYDVKM. The CDR3 DNA is TGTGCCAGCAGTTTAAAGTGGCGGCAGGGGGGCCACACTGAAGCTTTCTTT. This gives the protein CASSLKWRQGGHTEAFF. The entire variable domain, with the rest obtained from reference TRBV28 and TRBJ1-1, is as follows: DVKVTQSSRYLVKRTGEKVFLECVQDMDHENMFWYRQDPGLGLRLIYFSYDVKMKEKGDIPEGYSVSREKKERFSLILESASTNQTSMYLCASSLKWRQGGHTEAFFGQGTRLTVV.

The chain uses TRBV27 and TRBJ1-2, with 7 positions matching TRBD1. The V and J ends lost 5 bases and 7 bases, in that order; junction bases with no gene match: 10. Germline CDR1 reads MNHEY; CDR2 reads SMNVEV (reference sequence). The CDR3 is 14 amino acids. The CDR3 nucleotides are TGTGCCAGCAGTCCCCCAGGGGGGCGGAGTGGCTACACCTTC. Amino acid sequence: CASSPPGGRSGYTF.

The chain carries TRBV7-3 and TRBJ2-3; D remains unclear. The CDR3 is 14 residues long. Germline CDR1 is SGHTA and CDR2 is FQGTGA. V lost 1 base and J 1 base, leaving 6 bases between the germline ends. The CDR3 coding sequence is TGTGCCAGCAGCTTAATTGGCGGCACAGATACGCAGTATTTT. Its protein is CASSLIGGTDTQYF. The variable domain in full, completed from reference TRBV7-3 and TRBJ2-3, reads GAGVSQTPSNKVTEKGKYVELRCDPISGHTALYWYRQSLGQGPEFLIYFQGTGAADDSGLPNDRFFAVRPEGSVSTLKIQRTERGDSAVYLCASSLIGGTDTQYFGPGTRLTVL.

V gene TRBV6-5 combines with J gene TRBJ2-3, with 7 bases lining up with TRBD2. The CDR3 totals 15 residues. CDR1 and CDR2 (germline): MNHEY, SVGAGI. Trimming removed 4 bases from V and 5 bases from J; junction bases left unmatched: 9. CDR3 residues: CASSLRIAGLDTQYF. Here the CDR3 DNA reads TGTGCCAGCAGTTTACGAATAGCGGGCTTAGATACGCAGTATTTT.

The V and J genes are TRBV5-4 and TRBJ2-2; D not certain. Germline CDR1 SGHNT, CDR2 YYREEE (reference sequence). This CDR3 contains 13 residues. The ends were cut back, 4 bases at V and 2 bases at J, with 6 bases in the middle. For the CDR3, the DNA is TGTGCCAGCAGCCGTACCAACACCGGGGAGCTGTTTTTT. As protein: CASSRTNTGELFF.

This clone has a handful of counts. V gene TRBV4-1 combines with J gene TRBJ2-7, with TRBD1 matching 8 bases. V dropped 4 bases and J dropped 1; count of bases not matched to a gene: 6. CDR1 and CDR2 (germline): MGHRA, YSYEKL. The CDR3 runs to 15 residues. The CDR3 sequence: CASSLMTGASYEQYF. CDR3 in DNA: TGCGCCAGCAGCCTCATGACAGGGGCATCCTACGAGCAGTACTTC.

J is TRBJ2-6 and V is TRBV2, with no clear D. Deletions cut 1 base from V and 3 bases from J, with 7 bases between. Germline values: CDR1 SNHLY, CDR2 FYNNEI. The CDR3 runs 15 residues. CDR3 DNA: TGTGCCAGCAGTGAAGGCCCGGGTGGGGCCAACGTCCTGACTTTC. Protein product: CASSEGPGGANVLTF.

V and J are TRBV13 and TRBJ2-1; TRBD2 matches 7 bases. The V gene end was trimmed by 1 base and the J gene end by 0 bases; junction bases not matched to a gene: 6. The V gene's germline CDR1 is PRHDT and CDR2 FYEKMQ (reference sequence). The CDR3 spans 17 residues. CDR3: CASSLEASGNSYNEQFF. Written as DNA, the CDR3 is TGTGCCAGCAGCTTAGAGGCTAGCGGCAACTCCTACAATGAGCAGTTCTTC.

This chain uses TRBV5-6 with TRBJ2-1; unclear D gene. With 2 bases removed from V and 10 bases from J, the gap between germline ends came to 10 bases. CDR3 length equals 12 residues. From germline, CDR1 is SGHDT and CDR2 YYEEEE. CDR3 in DNA: TGTGCCAGCAGCTTTGGCGACTTGGAGCAGTTCTTC. Its protein product is CASSFGDLEQFF.

The chain is built from TRBV6-1 and TRBJ2-1, with D possibly being TRBD2 (6 bases). V was pared by 8 bases and J by 10 bases, with 6 bases between. The CDR3 is 9 residues long. CDR1 and CDR2 (germline): MNHNS, SASEGT. The CDR3 protein is CASGGEQFF. The CDR3, as DNA: TGTGCCAGCGGGGGGGAGCAGTTCTTC.

V gene TRBV6-5 combines with J gene TRBJ2-7; 7 bases align to TRBD1. Germline V gene sequence: CDR1 MNHEY, CDR2 SVGAGI. The CDR3 contains 15 residues. Trimming at V came to 1 base and at J to 2 bases, leaving 5 bases not matched to a gene. For the CDR3, the DNA is TGTGCCAGCAGTTACTTAGGACAGGTGACCTACGAGCAGTACTTC. Amino acid sequence: CASSYLGQVTYEQYF.

The V and J genes are TRBV28 and TRBJ2-3; 8 bases align to TRBD2. The length of the CDR3 is 18 residues. V shed 6 bases and J 0 bases; nucleotides not matched to a gene: 14. Germline V gene sequence: CDR1 MDHEN, CDR2 SYDVKM. CDR3 residues: CASSFLGASGQSTDTQYF. CDR3 nucleotide sequence: TGTGCCAGCAGCTTCTTGGGGGCTAGCGGGCAGAGCACAGATACGCAGTATTTT.

This chain uses TRBV23-1 with TRBJ1-5; the D is unclear. TRBV23-1 is noted as an ORF with a role that remains uncertain. This CDR3 region has 14 residues. Trimming removed 0 bases at V and 4 bases at J, with 7 bases between. The CDR3 sequence: CASSQSKGNQPQHF. CDR3 in DNA: TGCGCCAGCAGTCAATCTAAGGGTAATCAGCCCCAGCATTTT.

This chain links TRBV5-1 with TRBJ2-7; TRBD2 matches 7 bases. Trimming at V came to 1 base and at J to 5 bases, leaving 12 bases not matched to a gene. The germline V gene encodes CDR1 SGHRS and CDR2 YFSETQ. The CDR3 contains 16 residues. CDR3 protein: CASSLLGLDLTHEQYF. The CDR3 DNA sequence: TGCGCCAGCAGCTTGCTCGGACTAGACTTAACCCACGAGCAGTACTTC. The full variable domain, rest sourced from reference TRBV5-1 and TRBJ2-7, is KAGVTQTPRYLIKTRGQQVTLSCSPISGHRSVSWYQQTPGQGLQFLFEYFSETQRNKGNFPGRFSGRQFSNSRSEMNVSTLELGDSALYLCASSLLGLDLTHEQYFGPGTRLTVT.

The rearrangement links TRBV19 to TRBJ2-1, with no clear D. This CDR3 comprises 13 residues. Trimming removed 0 bases at V and 3 bases at J, with 3 bases between. Germline V gene data show CDR1 as LNHDA and CDR2 as SQIVND (reference sequence). Here the CDR3 DNA reads TGTGCCAGTAGTATAGATCTCTACAATGAGCAGTTCTTC. Amino acid sequence: CASSIDLYNEQFF.

The chain employs TRBV2 and TRBJ2-7; D gene ambiguous. Germline-derived CDR1 and CDR2 are SNHLY and FYNNEI. V lost 10 bases and J lost 6, with 10 bases in between. CDR3 length: 10 residues. The CDR3, as DNA: TGTGCCACCGAGGTTGGCGAGCAGTACTTC. Amino acids: CATEVGEQYF.

This clone was counted only a few times. The chain uses TRBV28 and TRBJ1-5; tentative D call: TRBD1 (6 bases). Trimming shortened V by 2 bases and J by 14 bases, and 10 bases separated the two germline ends. This CDR3 has 11 amino acids. Per germline, CDR1 MDHEN and CDR2 SYDVKM. This CDR3 reads CASSLDRREHF. The DNA of the CDR3 is TGTGCCAGCAGTTTAGACAGGCGAGAGCATTTT.

The chain carries TRBV6-1 and TRBJ2-7, with D tentatively TRBD1 (5 bases). V lost 1 base, J lost 1 base, and 11 bases lay in between. Germline V lookup: CDR1 MNHNS, CDR2 SASEGT. The CDR3 covers 15 residues. The chain's CDR3 is CASSEGTTSSYEQYF. CDR3 DNA sequence: TGTGCCAGCAGTGAAGGGACAACCTCTTCCTACGAGCAGTACTTC.

The count of this clone is one. This chain connects TRBV4-1 to TRBJ2-7, with a weak D call TRBD1 (5 bases). Deletions cut 1 base from V and 2 bases from J, with 12 bases between. CDR1 and CDR2 (germline): MGHRA, YSYEKL. This CDR3 region has 15 residues. This CDR3 reads CASSQGAEGAYEQYF. In nucleotides, the CDR3 is TGCGCCAGCAGCCAAGGGGCTGAAGGGGCCTACGAGCAGTACTTC.

The V call is TRBV5-1, the J call TRBJ2-7, with 7 positions matching TRBD2. CDR1 and CDR2 (germline): SGHRS, YFSETQ. V lost 7 bases and J lost 0; bases outside the gene matches: 7. The CDR3 extends over 14 amino acids. The CDR3 sequence: CASSWSGTSYEQYF. CDR3 DNA sequence: TGCGCCAGCTCTTGGAGCGGGACCTCCTACGAGCAGTACTTC. Based on the CDR3 plus reference TRBV5-1 and TRBJ2-7, the full variable domain is KAGVTQTPRYLIKTRGQQVTLSCSPISGHRSVSWYQQTPGQGLQFLFEYFSETQRNKGNFPGRFSGRQFSNSRSEMNVSTLELGDSALYLCASSWSGTSYEQYFGPGTRLTVT.

This sequence joins TRBV13 and TRBJ2-2; D gene unclear. The V end lost 4 bases, the J end lost 7 bases, and 13 bases lay between the germline ends. CDR1 and CDR2 from the germline V gene are PRHDT and FYEKMQ (reference sequence). The CDR3 has 14 residues. CDR3: CASSSSDGDGELFF. The DNA of the CDR3 is TGTGCCAGCAGCTCCTCGGACGGTGACGGGGAGCTGTTTTTT.